The 13 T cell receptor beta chains below all came from one sample that was sequenced in a study of cytomegalovirus exposure and HLA in healthy donors. PCR was performed using 60 Vbeta and 13 Jbeta primers. Produced via immunoSEQ multiplex PCR; TCRdb's table is partial and in-frame only. The repertoire includes 150,000 to 200,000 clones, 82% of them detected once, and over 0.85% sits in the top ten. Sequencing was carried out using PBMCs. These receptors all come from a girl aged 2 to 10 in good health and CMV-seropositive.

In its sample, this clone was seen once. The chain is built from TRBV7-9 and TRBJ1-2, with a weak D call TRBD1 (6 bases). Looked up from germline, CDR1 is SEHNR and CDR2 is FQNEAQ (reference sequence). This CDR3 contains 17 residues. Trimming shortened V by 4 bases and J by 8 bases, and 26 bases separated the two germline ends. CDR3 coding DNA: TGTGCCAGCAGCTCAAGTACCGGACAGACATCGTTATGGGGCTACACCTTC. Translated, it gives CASSSSTGQTSLWGYTF. Supplemented by reference TRBV7-9 and TRBJ1-2, the full variable domain reads DTGVSQNPRHKITKRGQNVTFRCDPISEHNRLYWYRQTLGQGPEFLTYFQNEAQLEKSRLLSDRFSAERPKGSFSTLEIQRTEQGDSAMYLCASSSSTGQTSLWGYTFGSGTRLTVV.

This chain links TRBV30 with TRBJ1-2; a possible D gene is TRBD1 (6 bases). V was pared by 5 bases and J by 4 bases, with 11 bases between. The germline gives CDR1 GTSNPN, CDR2 SVGIG (reference sequence). This CDR3 contains 12 residues. CDR3 sequence: CAWDRDTYGYTF. The CDR3 region has the DNA TGTGCCTGGGACCGGGACACCTATGGCTACACCTTC. Using reference TRBV30 and TRBJ1-2 for the parts outside the CDR3, the full variable domain is SQTIHQWPATLVQPVGSPLSLECTVEGTSNPNLYWYRQAAGRGLQLLFYSVGIGQISSEVPQNLSASRPQDRQFILSSKKLLLSDSGFYLCAWDRDTYGYTFGSGTRLTVV.

The rearrangement links TRBV9 to TRBJ2-2; TRBD2 matches 16 bases. V gave up 3 bases and J gave up 6 bases; unmatched junction bases: 11. This CDR3 contains 19 residues. Per germline, CDR1 SGDLS and CDR2 YYNGEE. CDR3 DNA: TGTGCCAGCAGCGCCGGAGGGACTAGCGGGAGGGATTTGGCCGGGGAGCTGTTTTTT. The encoded protein is CASSAGGTSGRDLAGELFF. Based on the CDR3 plus reference TRBV9 and TRBJ2-2, the full variable domain is DSGVTQTPKHLITATGQRVTLRCSPRSGDLSVYWYQQSLDQGLQFLIQYYNGEERAKGNILERFSAQQFPDLHSELNLSSLELGDSALYFCASSAGGTSGRDLAGELFFGEGSRLTVL.

The gene calls are TRBV1 and TRBJ2-3; the D segment call TRBD1 is taken from the table without a DNA check. TRBV1 is a pseudogene segment. This CDR3 has 12 amino acids. Here the CDR3 DNA reads TGCACCAGCAGCCAACCACAAGATACGCAGTATTTT. Encoded protein: CTSSQPQDTQYF.

In nucleotides, the CDR3 is TGTGCCAGCCCATCTAGTACCCCTGGCGCCAATGAGCAGTTCTTC. It encodes CASPSSTPGANEQFF. The gene calls are TRBV6-5 and TRBJ2-1, with unresolved D. This CDR3 has 15 residues. The V gene's germline CDR1 is MNHEY and CDR2 SVGAGI. V dropped 8 bases and J dropped 6 bases, with 20 bases sitting between them.

V and J are TRBV5-1 and TRBJ2-3, with 8 bases aligning to TRBD2. CDR1 is SGHRS, CDR2 YFSETQ, per germline. This CDR3 contains 18 residues. J lost 4 bases, V lost 0 bases, and 13 bases had no gene match. The CDR3 DNA reads as TGCGCCAGCAGCTTGGTGGTACAGCGGGAGAGGAGGGCAGATACGCAGTATTTT. As protein: CASSLVVQRERRADTQYF.

The chain couples TRBV12-2 to TRBJ2-5; the table's D call of TRBD1 was not tested on the DNA. TRBV12-2 is a documented pseudogene. The CDR3 loop spans 16 amino acids. The CDR3: CASRPQDPGTQETQYF. The CDR3 coding sequence is TGTGCAAGTCGCCCCCAGGACCCCGGGACACAAGAGACCCAGTACTTC.

This chain joins TRBV15 and TRBJ2-1; D remains unclear. Germline CDR1 LNHNV, CDR2 YYDKDF (reference sequence). The ends were cut back, 0 bases at V and 0 bases at J, with 9 bases in the middle. This CDR3 region has 16 residues. The CDR3 coding sequence is TGTGCCACCAGCAGAGATTCGCGGAGCTCCTACAATGAGCAGTTCTTC. Its protein is CATSRDSRSSYNEQFF.

The chain recombines TRBV7-9 with TRBJ2-2; possible D gene TRBD2, 5 bases. Germline assignment: CDR1 SEHNR and CDR2 FQNEAQ (reference sequence). The CDR3 contains 15 residues. Between the trimmed V and J ends, which lost 4 bases and 6 bases, there was a span of 15 bases. CDR3 in DNA: TGTGCCAGCAGCTCCTTTACACGGGGTGCCGGGGAGCTGTTTTTT. Its protein is CASSSFTRGAGELFF.

This chain connects TRBV5-1 to TRBJ2-3, with 11 bases fitting TRBD2. Looked up from germline, CDR1 is SGHRS and CDR2 is YFSETQ. The CDR3 has 18 amino acids. V was pared by 4 bases and J by 5 bases, with 15 bases of the junction left unmatched. Here the CDR3 DNA reads TGCGCCAGCAGCCCTGCTTTTGGGACTAGCGGTCGGGAAGATACGCAGTATTTT. This translates into CASSPAFGTSGREDTQYF.

This chain uses TRBV28 with TRBJ2-5, with TRBD1 matching 10 bases. Per germline, CDR1 MDHEN and CDR2 SYDVKM. After removal of 3 bases from V and 4 bases from J, the junction contained 11 bases not matched to a gene. There are 17 residues in the CDR3. The CDR3 nucleotides read TGTGCCAGCAGTTTGCACGGACAGGGGGGCTCGCGAGAGACCCAGTACTTC. This translates into CASSLHGQGGSRETQYF.

V gene TRBV29-1 combines with J gene TRBJ2-3; TRBD2 matches 11 bases. With 8 bases clipped from V and 0 bases from J, the junction kept 7 bases outside the gene matches. The germline V gene encodes CDR1 SQVTM and CDR2 ANQGSEA. This CDR3 comprises 15 residues. CDR3 region: CSLSGRAGSTDTQYF. DNA of the CDR3: TGCAGCCTTAGCGGGAGGGCGGGTAGCACAGATACGCAGTATTTT.

This chain links TRBV27 with TRBJ2-7; D ambiguous. V lost 5 bases to trimming and J lost 2 bases, with 10 bases between them. CDR1 and CDR2 (germline): MNHEY, SMNVEV (reference sequence). This CDR3 has 13 residues. The CDR3 here is CASSNQVPYEQYF. CDR3 DNA sequence: TGTGCCAGCAGTAACCAGGTTCCCTACGAGCAGTACTTC.